Below, 16 T cell receptor beta chains from the same sample are listed, as sequenced in a study of T cell changes during pregnancy in multiple sclerosis. Using immunoSEQ multiplex PCR, the repertoire was profiled, and TCRdb retains in-frame clones only, with some absent. The table shows 35,000 to 45,000 clones, with roughly 90% occurring only once. The sample in question was CD8+ T cells from peripheral blood mononuclear cells, obtained in the first trimester of pregnancy. The receptors were sampled from a female donor with multiple sclerosis, enrolled in a pregnancy study.

This CDR3 is CAISESLAGSYNEQFF. The CDR3 DNA follows: TGTGCCATCAGTGAGTCGTTAGCGGGGAGCTACAATGAGCAGTTCTTC. V usage is TRBV10-3 and J usage is TRBJ2-1; 8 bases are shared with TRBD2. CDR1 ENHRY and CDR2 SYGVKD come from the germline V gene. V shed 0 bases and J 3 bases; nucleotides not matched to a gene: 4. The CDR3 consists of 16 residues.

This rearrangement joins TRBV30 to TRBJ1-6, with 7 bases identical to TRBD1. The germline V gene has CDR1 GTSNPN and CDR2 SVGIG (reference sequence). The CDR3 extends over 13 amino acids. Trimming at V came to 7 bases and at J to 9 bases, leaving 9 bases not matched to a gene. The CDR3 DNA reads TGTGCCTCCTCGACAGGGAGAGTTTCACCCCTCCACTTT. As protein: CASSTGRVSPLHF.

The rearrangement uses TRBV4-1 and TRBJ2-7; D is unclear. The CDR3 has 14 amino acids. V was cut by 1 base and J by 0 bases, with 7 bases left in between. Per germline, CDR1 MGHRA and CDR2 YSYEKL. For the CDR3, the DNA is TGCGCCAGCAGCCAAGTGGTGAGCTCCTACGAGCAGTACTTC. It yields the protein CASSQVVSSYEQYF.

The V call is TRBV6-6, the J call TRBJ2-5; TRBD2 matches 9 bases. The CDR3 spans 14 residues. Germline CDR1 is MNHNY and CDR2 is SVGAGI (reference sequence). V lost 6 bases to trimming and J lost 5 bases; unmatched junction nucleotides: 7. The CDR3 DNA follows: TGTGCCAGCAGCGCTCTAGCGGGGTGGGAGACCCAGTACTTC. Encoded protein: CASSALAGWETQYF.

The rearrangement links TRBV6-1 to TRBJ1-1; D might be TRBD1 (5 bases). Per the germline V gene, CDR1 is MNHNS and CDR2 is SASEGT. The V end lost 2 bases, the J end lost 1 base, and 8 bases lay between the germline ends. The length of the CDR3 is 14 residues. The CDR3 DNA follows: TGTGCCAGCAGTGAAATTACAGGGAACACTGAAGCTTTCTTT. It encodes CASSEITGNTEAFF.

The rearrangement links TRBV4-1 to TRBJ2-7; a weak D match, TRBD2 (6 bases). The V gene's germline CDR1 is MGHRA and CDR2 YSYEKL. V dropped 6 bases and J dropped 4 bases, with 16 bases sitting between them. The CDR3 is 14 amino acids. The CDR3: CASSHSGTQYEQYF. CDR3 DNA sequence: TGCGCCAGCAGTCACTCCGGGACTCAATACGAGCAGTACTTC.

This chain uses TRBV7-6 with TRBJ2-1; 9 bases match TRBD1. Unmatched junction bases numbered 13, after V lost 4 bases and J lost 9 bases. The CDR3 loop spans 16 amino acids. Germline CDR1 SGHVS, CDR2 FNYEAQ. CDR3 in amino acids: CASSSPGTGYLGEQFF. The DNA for the CDR3 is TGTGCCAGCAGCTCCCCCGGGACAGGGTATTTGGGTGAGCAGTTCTTC.

This clone was seen just once. The V call is TRBV10-2, the J call TRBJ1-2; tentative D call: TRBD1 (6 bases). Deletions cut 8 bases from V and 6 bases from J, with 13 bases between. The germline V gene encodes CDR1 WSHSY and CDR2 SAAADI. CDR3 length: 12 residues. The CDR3 nucleotides are TGCGCCAGCGCCGGGTCAGGGGATGGCTACACCTTC. Its protein is CASAGSGDGYTF.

The chain is built from TRBV4-1 and TRBJ2-1; the match to TRBD2 covers 11 bases. V shed 0 bases and J 6 bases; nucleotides not matched to a gene: 10. The germline V gene encodes CDR1 MGHRA and CDR2 YSYEKL. The CDR3 is made up of 18 amino acids. Here the CDR3 reads CASSQEPSTSGVGNEQFF. The CDR3 bases are TGCGCCAGCAGCCAAGAACCCTCGACTAGCGGGGTTGGCAATGAGCAGTTCTTC.

In this sample, this clone turned up a few times. This chain joins TRBV6-4 and TRBJ2-2; weak D call: TRBD2 (7 bases). V lost 4 bases to trimming and J lost 3 bases, with 15 bases between them. CDR1 is MRHNA and CDR2 is SNTAGT in the germline V gene. This CDR3 is built from 16 residues. The CDR3 nucleotides are TGTGCCAGCAGTGGTACCCCCGGGGGGCACACCGGGGAGCTGTTTTTT. As protein: CASSGTPGGHTGELFF.

The V call is TRBV5-1, the J call TRBJ1-5; 10 nucleotides align to TRBD1. The CDR3 consists of 17 residues. V was pared by 2 bases and J by 5 bases, with 10 bases of the junction left unmatched. The V gene's germline CDR1 is SGHRS and CDR2 YFSETQ. The CDR3 DNA reads as TGCGCCAGCAGCTTACTCTCCGGGACAGGGGCGCATCAGCCCCAGCATTTT. Amino acids: CASSLLSGTGAHQPQHF.

The chain recombines TRBV11-2 with TRBJ2-1; no definite D call. The CDR3 consists of 13 residues. Germline V gene data show CDR1 as SGHAT and CDR2 as FQNNGV. V lost 1 base and J lost 3, with 4 bases in between. CDR3 region: CASSLVSYNEQFF. The DNA of the CDR3 is TGTGCCAGCAGCTTAGTCAGCTACAATGAGCAGTTCTTC.

The genes are TRBV6-1 and TRBJ2-5; no clear D. The CDR3 extends over 10 amino acids. Per the germline V gene, CDR1 is MNHNS and CDR2 is SASEGT. V lost 5 bases to trimming and J lost 6 bases, with 4 bases between them. CDR3 nucleotides: TGTGCCAGCAGTAGCCAGACCCAGTACTTC. It translates to CASSSQTQYF.

This clone was seen only once. This chain joins TRBV7-9 and TRBJ2-7, with 9 bases identical to TRBD2. Germline assignment: CDR1 SEHNR and CDR2 FQNEAQ (reference sequence). V was clipped by 1 base and J by 5 bases; unmatched bases: 6. The CDR3 length is 15 residues. In DNA form, the CDR3 reads TGTGCCAGCAGCTTAGAGCAGCGGGGGGATCACGAGCAGTACTTC. This encodes CASSLEQRGDHEQYF.

The rearrangement links TRBV7-9 to TRBJ1-5; D is unclear. Germline CDR1 SEHNR, CDR2 FQNEAQ (reference sequence). The germline V and J ends were trimmed by 1 base and 5 bases, with 3 bases remaining between them. The CDR3 covers 12 residues. DNA of the CDR3: TGTGCCAGCAGCTTAGAGCATCAGCCCCAGCATTTT. Translated, it gives CASSLEHQPQHF.

This chain links TRBV14 with TRBJ2-1; 9 bases align to TRBD2. Trimming removed 4 bases from V and 8 bases from J; junction bases left unmatched: 9. Per the germline V gene, CDR1 is SGHDN and CDR2 is FVKESK. CDR3 size: 15 residues. The CDR3 here is CASSLYSGGGDEQFF. The CDR3 coding sequence is TGTGCCAGCAGCCTTTATAGCGGGGGAGGCGATGAGCAGTTCTTC.